One and the same sample provided the 29 T cell receptor beta chains below, sequenced in a study of response to subunit inactivated influenza vaccine. TCRdb reprocessed the RT-PCR reads via MiXCR and lists one record per CDR3 protein. The sample contains about half a million distinct CDR3 sequences, around 9.9% of which appear only once. This sample comprised PBMCs from blood, obtained 40 to 50 days after vaccination. Source of these receptors: a man between 50 and 59 years old who received an inactivated influenza vaccine.

This clonotype was counted many times. The genes are TRBV29-1 and TRBJ2-7, with 7 positions matching TRBD1. The CDR3 is 14 residues long. Germline assignment: CDR1 SQVTM and CDR2 ANQGSEA. V lost 5 bases and J lost 5; bases outside the gene matches: 12. The CDR3 reads CSVINRDSSNEQYF. The CDR3 coding sequence is TGCAGCGTTATAAATAGGGACAGTAGCAACGAGCAGTACTTC.

This clonotype was detected ten times or more. This chain links TRBV12-3 or TRBV12-4 with TRBJ1-1; 9 bases are shared with TRBD1. V shed 5 bases and J 4 bases; nucleotides not matched to a gene: 8. CDR3 size: 15 residues. The CDR3 loop is CASSPDGQGTTEAFF. The CDR3, as DNA: TGTGCCAGCAGTCCGGACGGACAGGGGACCACTGAAGCTTTCTTT.

A few counts support this clonotype. The genes are TRBV28 and TRBJ2-6; D possibly matches TRBD1 or TRBD2 (5 bases each). Germline V lookup: CDR1 MDHEN, CDR2 SYDVKM. V shed 5 bases and J shed 0 bases, with 14 bases lying between them. This CDR3 region has 17 residues. DNA of the CDR3: TGTGCCAGCAGTACGGGGCAACATTACTCTGGGGCCAACGTCCTGACTTTC. The encoded protein is CASSTGQHYSGANVLTF.

The V gene is TRBV7-2, the J gene TRBJ1-6; 7 bases are a match to TRBD1. Germline CDR1 SGHTA, CDR2 FQGNSA. V lost 5 bases and J lost 6; bases outside the gene matches: 7. The CDR3 is made up of 15 amino acids. CDR3 residues: CASSVERGLNSPLHF. As DNA, the CDR3 is TGTGCCAGCAGCGTAGAGAGGGGGCTTAATTCACCCCTCCACTTT.

The chain links TRBV7-9 to TRBJ1-5; D possibly corresponds to TRBD1 (6 bases). Trimming shortened V by 1 base and J by 3 bases, and 10 bases separated the two germline ends. Germline lookup yields CDR1 SEHNR and CDR2 FQNEAQ (reference sequence). CDR3 size: 15 residues. The chain's CDR3 is CASSLEGGYNQPQHF. DNA of the CDR3: TGTGCCAGCAGCTTAGAGGGGGGATACAATCAGCCCCAGCATTTT.

The chain combines TRBV11-2 with TRBJ2-3; D may match TRBD1 or TRBD2 (5 bases each). Trimming stripped 2 bases from V and 4 bases from J, with 10 bases between. The CDR3 is 14 residues long. Germline CDR1 is SGHAT and CDR2 is FQNNGV. The CDR3 loop reads CASSLQQGADTQYF. CDR3 sequence (DNA): TGTGCCAGCAGCTTACAGCAGGGAGCAGATACGCAGTATTTT. The entire variable domain, with the rest obtained from reference TRBV11-2 and TRBJ2-3, is as follows: EAGVAQSPRYKIIEKRQSVAFWCNPISGHATLYWYQQILGQGPKLLIQFQNNGVVDDSQLPKDRFSAERLKGVDSTLKIQPAKLEDSAVYLCASSLQQGADTQYFGPGTRLTVL.

V is TRBV6-6 and J is TRBJ2-5, with D unresolved. Germline CDR1 and CDR2: MNHNY and SVGAGI (reference sequence). The length of the CDR3 is 11 residues. Trimming took off 1 base at V and 5 bases at J, with 2 bases between the two ends. DNA of the CDR3: TGTGCCAGCAGTTACTTGGAGACCCAGTACTTC. It is translated as CASSYLETQYF.

CDR3 residues: CASSSRRQRSTNEKLFF. CDR3 sequence (DNA): TGTGCCAGCAGCTCCCGGAGGCAGCGATCAACTAATGAAAAACTGTTTTTT. The chain employs TRBV7-6 and TRBJ1-4, with D uncertain. CDR1 is SGHVS and CDR2 is FNYEAQ in the germline V gene. Trimming removed 4 bases from V and 0 bases from J, with 15 bases in between. This CDR3 contains 17 residues.

This clonotype was found a few times. The chain joins TRBV7-8 to TRBJ2-5; D is undetermined. This CDR3 is 14 amino acids long. V shed 3 bases and J shed 1 base, with 9 bases lying between them. The germline V gene encodes CDR1 SGHVS and CDR2 FQNEAQ. The CDR3 is CASSFRRIQETQYF. CDR3 DNA sequence: TGTGCCAGCAGCTTCAGACGGATCCAAGAGACCCAGTACTTC.

The chain links TRBV7-6 to TRBJ2-7; 9 positions match TRBD1. Germline CDR1 is SGHVS and CDR2 is FNYEAQ. V gave up 1 base and J gave up 2 bases; unmatched junction bases: 3. The length of the CDR3 is 15 residues. The CDR3 loop is CASSLGQGGTYEQYF. DNA for the CDR3: TGTGCCAGCAGCTTAGGACAGGGGGGCACCTACGAGCAGTACTTC.

This clonotype was counted only a few times. The chain has TRBV28 and TRBJ2-3; 9 positions agree with TRBD2. V lost 3 bases to trimming and J lost 1 base; unmatched junction nucleotides: 2. This CDR3 contains 15 residues. CDR1 MDHEN and CDR2 SYDVKM come from the germline V gene. In DNA, the CDR3 is TGTGCCAGCAGTTTCCGCGGGAGGGGCACAGATACGCAGTATTTT. This sequence encodes CASSFRGRGTDTQYF. Filled out from reference TRBV28 and TRBJ2-3, the complete variable domain reads DVKVTQSSRYLVKRTGEKVFLECVQDMDHENMFWYRQDPGLGLRLIYFSYDVKMKEKGDIPEGYSVSREKKERFSLILESASTNQTSMYLCASSFRGRGTDTQYFGPGTRLTVL.

The gene calls are TRBV20-1 and TRBJ1-2; D uncertain. V was trimmed by 3 bases and J by 8 bases, leaving 13 bases between them. The CDR3 loop spans 12 amino acids. Per the germline V gene, CDR1 is DFQATT and CDR2 is SNEGSKA (reference sequence). CDR3: CSARNQAGGYTF. The CDR3 bases are TGCAGTGCTAGGAACCAAGCGGGGGGCTACACCTTC.

This clonotype was detected only a few times. The chain recombines TRBV29-1 with TRBJ2-1, with a weak D call TRBD2 (5 bases). V was cut by 7 bases and J by 9 bases, with 10 bases left in between. This CDR3 has 10 amino acids. Germline CDR1 reads SQVTM; CDR2 reads ANQGSEA. This chain's CDR3 is CSGSVGEQFF. The CDR3 nucleotides read TGCAGCGGTAGCGTTGGTGAGCAGTTCTTC.

The chain couples TRBV20-1 to TRBJ2-7, with 9 bases lining up with TRBD1. This CDR3 has 11 residues. Losses at the gene ends were 7 bases for V and 2 bases for J; bases not matched to a gene: 0. The germline V gene has CDR1 DFQATT and CDR2 SNEGSKA (reference sequence). CDR3 DNA sequence: TGCAGTGGGGACAGGGCCTACGAGCAGTACTTC. Translated, it gives CSGDRAYEQYF.

This clonotype occurred a few times. The gene calls are TRBV6-2 or TRBV6-3 and TRBJ2-2; 10 bases match TRBD2. Trimming at V came to 3 bases and at J to 6 bases, leaving 10 bases not matched to a gene. Germline CDR1 reads MNHEY; CDR2 reads SVGEGT. The CDR3 totals 17 residues. The CDR3 DNA is TGTGCCAGCAGTTATACGGTCCTAGCGGGAGCCCCCGGGGAGCTGTTTTTT. It translates to CASSYTVLAGAPGELFF.

This chain connects TRBV11-2 to TRBJ2-1, with 8 bases identical to TRBD2. The CDR3 has 16 residues. The trim removed 0 bases at V and 0 bases at J, leaving 1 base unmatched. The V gene's germline CDR1 is SGHAT and CDR2 FQNNGV. This CDR3 is CASSLESGSSYNEQFF. For the CDR3, the DNA is TGTGCCAGCAGCTTAGAGAGCGGGAGCTCCTACAATGAGCAGTTCTTC.

This sequence joins TRBV6-1 and TRBJ2-1; 9 positions match TRBD1. CDR1 MNHNS and CDR2 SASEGT come from the germline V gene. With 6 bases clipped from V and 8 bases from J, the junction kept 8 bases outside the gene matches. The CDR3 length is 14 residues. The DNA of the CDR3 is TGTGCCAGCAGGAGGGGACAGGGACTCTATGAGCAGTTCTTC. Protein: CASRRGQGLYEQFF.

There are a few counts of this clonotype. The CDR3 sequence is CASSSGRAPETQYF. The DNA for the CDR3 is TGTGCCAGCTCCAGCGGGAGGGCCCCAGAGACCCAGTACTTC. The rearrangement uses TRBV7-9 and TRBJ2-5; 10 positions match TRBD2. Germline CDR1 reads SEHNR; CDR2 reads FQNEAQ (reference sequence). This CDR3 is 14 amino acids long. Losses at the gene ends were 8 bases for V and 4 bases for J; bases not matched to a gene: 7.

This clonotype was observed a few times. The chain carries TRBV12-3 or TRBV12-4 and TRBJ2-1; 7 positions match TRBD2. The junction had 8 bases not matched to a gene; V was cut back by 2 bases and J by 7 bases. This CDR3 region has 15 residues. The CDR3 nucleotides are TGTGCCAGCAGTTTAACCCAGGCTAGCGGAAATGAGCAGTTCTTC. Translating it yields CASSLTQASGNEQFF.

This clonotype was detected a few times. The chain has TRBV7-7 and TRBJ2-1, with 7 nucleotides matching TRBD2. CDR1 and CDR2 (germline): SSHAT, FNYEAQ (reference sequence). After removal of 5 bases from V and 7 bases from J, the junction contained 11 bases not matched to a gene. This CDR3 is 15 amino acids long. CDR3 in DNA: TGTGCCAGCAGCCCGGGAACTAGCGAGACTAATGAGCAGTTCTTC. This sequence encodes CASSPGTSETNEQFF.

This clonotype was seen many times. This chain links TRBV29-1 with TRBJ2-1; D is uncertain. The CDR3 contains 12 residues. Germline CDR1 reads SQVTM; CDR2 reads ANQGSEA. V was cut by 3 bases and J by 8 bases, with 11 bases left in between. The chain's CDR3 is CSVDGPSDEQFF. In DNA, the CDR3 is TGCAGCGTTGATGGTCCAAGCGATGAGCAGTTCTTC.

This clonotype was observed at least ten times. The chain is built from TRBV20-1 and TRBJ1-1; D may be TRBD1 (6 bases). CDR3 size: 16 residues. V was trimmed by 0 bases and J by 4 bases, leaving 18 bases between them. The germline CDR1 and CDR2 sequences are DFQATT and SNEGSKA (reference sequence). CDR3 residues: CSARDGFGGQSTEAFF. In nucleotides, the CDR3 is TGCAGTGCTAGAGATGGTTTTGGGGGGCAGAGCACTGAAGCTTTCTTT.

The genes are TRBV7-9 and TRBJ2-7; D is unclear. CDR3 length: 14 amino acids. CDR1 and CDR2 from the germline V gene are SEHNR and FQNEAQ (reference sequence). V was trimmed by 5 bases and J by 0 bases, leaving 11 bases between them. The DNA for the CDR3 is TGTGCCAGCAGCCCCGGCCTCCGCTCCTACGAGCAGTACTTC. This encodes CASSPGLRSYEQYF.

Note on this clonotype: The junction departs from the called germline gene at one end, perhaps through a read error. The chain has TRBV20-1 and TRBJ2-3; D may be TRBD1 (5 bases). From germline, CDR1 is DFQATT and CDR2 SNEGSKA (reference sequence). The CDR3 covers 14 residues. CDR3 region: CSAGMTVHTDRQYF. The CDR3 nucleotides read TGCAGTGCTGGAATGACAGTACACACAGATAGGCAGTATTTT.

This clonotype was detected ten times or more. This chain joins TRBV29-1 and TRBJ2-3, with TRBD2 matching over 11 bases. Germline loops: CDR1 SQVTM, CDR2 ANQGSEA. The CDR3 extends over 13 amino acids. V was pared by 7 bases and J by 5 bases, with 5 bases of the junction left unmatched. CDR3 residues: CSGRLAGRDTQYF. The CDR3 nucleotides are TGCAGCGGGCGACTAGCGGGGAGAGATACGCAGTATTTT.

This clonotype has a count of ten or more. The chain combines TRBV2 with TRBJ1-2; the D is unclear. Trimming stripped 6 bases from V and 9 bases from J, with 17 bases between. CDR1 SNHLY and CDR2 FYNNEI come from the germline V gene. The CDR3 is 13 amino acids. CDR3: CASRMESGKSYTF. CDR3 bases: TGTGCCAGCAGGATGGAAAGCGGGAAGAGCTACACCTTC.

This chain joins TRBV4-3 and TRBJ2-2; 7 bases agree with TRBD2. Germline CDR1 and CDR2: LGHNA and YSLEER. The CDR3 has 13 residues. Trimming removed 4 bases from V and 7 bases from J; junction bases left unmatched: 3. DNA for the CDR3: TGCGCCAGCAGCCGGGAGGGTGGCGGGGAGCTGTTTTTT. It encodes CASSREGGGELFF.

This clonotype was observed a handful of times. The chain's CDR3 is CSARVGGPIGELFF. The CDR3, as DNA: TGCAGTGCTAGAGTGGGAGGGCCAATCGGGGAGCTGTTTTTT. The rearrangement uses TRBV20-1 and TRBJ2-2, with TRBD2 identical over 7 bases. The CDR3 covers 14 residues. Trimming removed 1 base from V and 7 bases from J; junction bases left unmatched: 6. In germline, CDR1 is DFQATT, CDR2 SNEGSKA (reference sequence).

This clonotype was picked up many times. The chain links TRBV5-1 to TRBJ2-1, with TRBD1 identical over 9 bases. Losses at the gene ends were 0 bases for V and 5 bases for J; bases not matched to a gene: 3. The CDR3 has 15 residues. Germline CDR1 SGHRS, CDR2 YFSETQ. The CDR3 sequence is CASSLAGTGNNEQFF. The CDR3 DNA reads as TGCGCCAGCAGCTTGGCCGGGACAGGGAACAATGAGCAGTTCTTC.